This passage covers 8 T cell receptor beta chains from one sample sequenced in a study of shared clonotypes between healthy human individuals. TCRdb's table, derived via immunoSEQ multiplex PCR, lists solely in-frame clones and lacks some. The top ten hold around 26% of the sample, which has approximately 100,000 clones, about 70% seen once. Specimen: memory CD8+ T cells sorted from blood. Subset reported: CD45RO+ cells pooled with CCR7-negative TemRA cells. All receptors come from a woman in her 30s in good health.

The chain carries TRBV18 and TRBJ1-2; no definite D call. Germline V gene lookup returns CDR1 KGHSH and CDR2 LQKENI. Trimming removed 0 bases at V and 3 bases at J, with 11 bases between. The CDR3 runs to 15 residues. The CDR3 sequence: CASSPPATLDYGYTF. In DNA, the CDR3 is TGTGCCAGCTCACCACCGGCGACACTGGACTATGGCTACACCTTC.

This clone was seen repeatedly, ten times or more. This chain joins TRBV19 and TRBJ2-3, with 7 bases that match TRBD2. Trimming cost V 3 bases and J 2 bases; bases outside gene matches: 5. Germline V gene sequence: CDR1 LNHDA, CDR2 SQIVND (reference sequence). CDR3 size: 15 residues. CDR3 sequence (DNA): TGTGCCAGTAGTATTTGGGGGGGGAACACAGATACGCAGTATTTT. It codes for CASSIWGGNTDTQYF.

This clone is medium-sized. The chain employs TRBV15 and TRBJ2-6, with D uncertain. V was cut by 5 bases and J by 0 bases, with 8 bases left in between. Per the germline V gene, CDR1 is LNHNV and CDR2 is YYDKDF (reference sequence). The CDR3 loop spans 15 amino acids. CDR3 sequence: CATSSADSGANVLTF. In DNA form, the CDR3 reads TGTGCCACCAGCTCTGCCGACTCTGGGGCCAACGTCCTGACTTTC. Together with reference TRBV15 and TRBJ2-6, the CDR3 gives the full variable domain: DAMVIQNPRYQVTQFGKPVTLSCSQTLNHNVMYWYQQKSSQAPKLLFHYYDKDFNNEADTPDNFQSRRPNTSFCFLDIRSPGLGDTAMYLCATSSADSGANVLTFGAGSRLTVL.

The chain has TRBV29-1 and TRBJ2-5; D might be TRBD1 (6 bases). CDR1 is SQVTM, CDR2 ANQGSEA, per germline. Trimming cost V 3 bases and J 4 bases, with 12 bases left between them. The CDR3 contains 13 residues. The DNA for the CDR3 is TGCAGCGTTGAGGGGACACATATAGAGACCCAGTACTTC. This gives the protein CSVEGTHIETQYF. The entire variable domain, with the rest obtained from reference TRBV29-1 and TRBJ2-5, is as follows: SAVISQKPSRDICQRGTSLTIQCQVDSQVTMMFWYRQQPGQSLTLIATANQGSEATYESGFVIDKFPISRPNLTFSTLTVSNMSPEDSSIYLCSVEGTHIETQYFGPGTRLLVL.

This clone was recorded a few times. The chain is built from TRBV6-1 and TRBJ2-1; 8 nucleotides align to TRBD1. This CDR3 has 15 amino acids. The V segment lost 5 bases and the J segment 0 bases; nucleotides outside the gene matches: 3. In germline, CDR1 is MNHNS, CDR2 SASEGT. The CDR3 nucleotides read TGTGCCAGCAGTATACAGGGGGGCTCCTACAATGAGCAGTTCTTC. Its translation: CASSIQGGSYNEQFF.

The chain has TRBV11-2 and TRBJ2-7; perhaps TRBD2 as D (5 bases). This CDR3 has 12 residues. Germline V CDR1 and CDR2: SGHAT, FQNNGV. Trimming took 1 base from V and 11 from J, leaving 12 bases between them. The CDR3 DNA reads as TGTGCCAGCAGCTTAGTGGGGAGCGCCGAGTACTTC. Amino acid sequence: CASSLVGSAEYF.

The genes are TRBV27 and TRBJ2-3; D remains ambiguous. CDR1 MNHEY and CDR2 SMNVEV come from the germline V gene (reference sequence). V was shortened by 4 bases and J by 1 base, with 24 bases between the two germline ends. The CDR3 consists of 19 residues. Here the CDR3 reads CASSSYWVGCLLCTDTQYF. The CDR3 DNA follows: TGTGCCAGCAGTTCTTACTGGGTGGGATGCCTTCTTTGCACAGATACGCAGTATTTT.

As to this clone: The CDR3 end shows no conserved phenylalanine or tryptophan, and so a read error is likely. The DNA is left out, because the CDR3 cannot be placed on it with certainty; the CDR3 is given as TCRdb lists it. The gene calls are TRBV28 and TRBJ1-1; TRBD1 is the table's D call, not checked against the DNA. Counting both end residues, the CDR3 totals 14 amino acids. Germline CDR1 and CDR2: MDHEN and SYDVKM. CDR3 sequence reads: CASRSGIGTSRGAI.